This TCR beta chain originates from a study of ipilimumab plus nivolumab after autologous stem cell transplantation. General study results and limits: The authors say TCR, Treg and microbiome findings warrant further study.

This clone has only one observation. No antigen is known for it. Using immunoSEQ multiplex PCR, the repertoire was profiled, and TCRdb retains in-frame clones only, with some absent. Of about 84,000 clones in the sample, 75% to 85% are singletons; the top ten hold roughly 2%. Trimming took 1 base from V and 6 from J; bases not matched to a gene: 4. The V gene's germline CDR1 is SGHTA and CDR2 FQGNSA. The CDR3 has 15 residues. Starting 14 to 28 days after autologous transplant, ipilimumab 1 mg/kg was given. Through week 26, nivolumab 3 mg/kg IV was given weeks 1, 4, 7, 10, then biweekly. The receptor's source is a male donor with diffuse large B-cell lymphoma. V is TRBV7-2 and J is TRBJ2-3; 10 nucleotides match TRBD2. The starting material was PBMCs, obtained in a trial of ipilimumab plus nivolumab as post-transplant consolidation. Here the CDR3 reads CASSLGLAGPDTQYF. The CDR3 DNA sequence: TGTGCCAGCAGCTTAGGACTAGCGGGCCCTGATACGCAGTATTTT.